What follows are 25 T cell receptor beta chains derived from one specimen sequenced in a study of blood T cell repertoires in COVID-19. Repertoires were generated with immunoSEQ multiplex PCR, while TCRdb's copy carries only in-frame clones and drops some. The sample holds 350,000 to 450,000 clones; around 91% are singletons and the top ten take about 1.1%. The sample comprised PBMCs or T cells enriched from blood (not recorded which). Receptors originate from a man younger than 40 who had recovered from COVID-19.

The V call is TRBV19, the J call TRBJ2-6; a weak D match, TRBD1 (6 bases). The CDR3 runs to 16 residues. Trimming removed 5 bases at V and 0 bases at J, with 11 bases between. Germline lookup yields CDR1 LNHDA and CDR2 SQIVND (reference sequence). The CDR3 here is CASSEQGRSGANVLTF. CDR3 DNA: TGTGCCAGTAGTGAACAGGGACGCTCTGGGGCCAACGTCCTGACTTTC.

V and J are TRBV6-5 and TRBJ2-7, with 11 bases lining up with TRBD1. CDR1 and CDR2 from the germline V gene are MNHEY and SVGAGI. This CDR3 spans 13 amino acids. Trimming removed 7 bases from V and 6 bases from J; junction bases left unmatched: 5. The chain's CDR3 is CASIPGQGVEQYF. CDR3 sequence (DNA): TGTGCCAGCATCCCGGGACAGGGGGTCGAGCAGTACTTC.

This clone turned up a few times. The sample holds other DNA sequences that translate to the same CDR3. The chain recombines TRBV5-1 with TRBJ2-2, with 7 bases that match TRBD1. CDR1 is SGHRS and CDR2 is YFSETQ in the germline V gene. The CDR3 length is 15 residues. V was pared by 0 bases and J by 1 base, with 0 bases of the junction left unmatched. In nucleotides, the CDR3 is TGCGCCAGCAGCTTGGGACAGGGGAACACCGGGGAGCTGTTTTTT. This translates into CASSLGQGNTGELFF.

The chain joins TRBV6-5 to TRBJ1-2; the D gene is possibly TRBD1 (6 bases). V was clipped by 9 bases and J by 6 bases, with 20 bases between them. Looked up from germline, CDR1 is MNHEY and CDR2 is SVGAGI. The CDR3 has 14 residues. CDR3 DNA sequence: TGTGCCAGTCGGCCAGTGGCAGGGGTGGATGGCTACACCTTC. It encodes CASRPVAGVDGYTF.

The CDR3 here is CASSSAGTGGLETQYF. In nucleotides, the CDR3 is TGTGCCAGCAGCTCGGCCGGGACAGGGGGCTTGGAGACCCAGTACTTC. This chain joins TRBV5-4 and TRBJ2-5; 12 nucleotides agree with TRBD1. The junction had 8 bases not matched to a gene; V was cut back by 3 bases and J by 5 bases. Germline loops: CDR1 SGHNT, CDR2 YYREEE (reference sequence). The CDR3 is made up of 16 amino acids.

The CDR3 region has the DNA TGTGCCAGCAGCTATCTGGTTCAGGGGGACAATGAGCAGTTCTTC. Protein: CASSYLVQGDNEQFF. The chain carries TRBV7-9 and TRBJ2-1, with 7 bases aligning to TRBD1. This CDR3 comprises 15 residues. The germline gives CDR1 SEHNR, CDR2 FQNEAQ (reference sequence). The ends lost 4 bases at V and 5 bases at J; junction bases unmatched: 8.

The chain uses TRBV7-8 and TRBJ1-6, with D perhaps matching TRBD1 (5 bases). This CDR3 spans 17 amino acids. The germline CDR1 and CDR2 sequences are SGHVS and FQNEAQ. The V and J ends lost 0 bases and 7 bases respectively, with 16 bases between them. The chain's CDR3 is CASSLAMFRQPNSPLHF. CDR3 nucleotide sequence: TGTGCCAGCAGCTTAGCGATGTTCCGACAGCCAAATTCACCCCTCCACTTT. Supplemented by reference TRBV7-8 and TRBJ1-6, the full variable domain reads GAGVSQSPRYKVAKRGQDVALRCDPISGHVSLFWYQQALGQGPEFLTYFQNEAQLDKSGLPSDRFFAERPEGSVSTLKIQRTQQEDSAVYLCASSLAMFRQPNSPLHFGNGTRLTVT.

The chain is built from TRBV2 and TRBJ2-7; D is ambiguous. Germline CDR1 SNHLY, CDR2 FYNNEI. The V gene lost 6 bases and the J gene lost 3 bases, with 18 bases spanning the gap. The CDR3 consists of 15 residues. For the CDR3, the DNA is TGTGCCAGCAGCGAATACGGTCTGGGCGTCTACGAGCAGTACTTC. This translates into CASSEYGLGVYEQYF.

This clone was picked up a small number of times. This chain uses TRBV30 with TRBJ1-1; D is undetermined. Germline V gives CDR1 GTSNPN, CDR2 SVGIG (reference sequence). The V gene lost 5 bases and the J gene lost 0 bases, with 10 bases spanning the gap. The CDR3 contains 13 residues. The CDR3 sequence is CAWFRNMNTEAFF. The CDR3 region has the DNA TGTGCCTGGTTTAGAAATATGAACACTGAAGCTTTCTTT. Complete variable domain (other parts from reference TRBV30 and TRBJ1-1): SQTIHQWPATLVQPVGSPLSLECTVEGTSNPNLYWYRQAAGRGLQLLFYSVGIGQISSEVPQNLSASRPQDRQFILSSKKLLLSDSGFYLCAWFRNMNTEAFFGQGTRLTVV.

The chain has TRBV19 and TRBJ1-5; D is undetermined. The germline V gene encodes CDR1 LNHDA and CDR2 SQIVND (reference sequence). V lost 5 bases and J 2 bases, leaving 16 bases between the germline ends. This CDR3 spans 16 amino acids. CDR3 in DNA: TGTGCCAGTAGTTCATATGGGCAGAGCCGCAATCAGCCCCAGCATTTT. This codes for CASSSYGQSRNQPQHF.

The chain links TRBV28 to TRBJ2-1, with TRBD1 identical over 7 bases. Germline CDR1 is MDHEN and CDR2 is SYDVKM. The V and J ends lost 6 bases and 2 bases, in that order; junction bases with no gene match: 7. This CDR3 is built from 15 residues. The CDR3 spells CASRKTGSPYNEQFF. CDR3 DNA: TGTGCCAGCAGAAAGACAGGGTCTCCCTACAATGAGCAGTTCTTC.

The chain carries TRBV18 and TRBJ1-1; D ambiguous. Trimming cost V 1 base and J 3 bases, with 12 bases left between them. This CDR3 comprises 15 residues. Germline loops: CDR1 KGHSH, CDR2 LQKENI. The CDR3 nucleotides read TGTGCCAGCTCACCACGGGCCGGAGGAGACACTGAAGCTTTCTTT. This gives the protein CASSPRAGGDTEAFF.

The chain recombines TRBV19 with TRBJ2-7, with 11 bases fitting TRBD1. Germline V CDR1 and CDR2: LNHDA, SQIVND (reference sequence). J was trimmed by 3 bases and V by 4 bases; bases with no gene match: 2. The CDR3 is 14 amino acids. CDR3 loop: CASSKGQGVYEQYF. The CDR3 bases are TGTGCCAGTAGTAAGGGACAGGGGGTCTACGAGCAGTACTTC.

The chain employs TRBV5-4 and TRBJ2-7, with 7 bases aligning to TRBD2. CDR3 length: 15 amino acids. CDR1 SGHNT and CDR2 YYREEE come from the germline V gene (reference sequence). The junction had 15 bases not matched to a gene; V was cut back by 5 bases and J by 7 bases. The CDR3 is CASSPGSSGTWEQYF. In DNA, the CDR3 is TGTGCCAGCAGTCCAGGGTCCAGCGGGACGTGGGAGCAGTACTTC. The full variable domain, with the rest looked up from reference TRBV5-4 and TRBJ2-7, is ETGVTQSPTHLIKTRGQQVTLRCSSQSGHNTVSWYQQALGQGPQFIFQYYREEENGRGNFPPRFSGLQFPNYSSELNVNALELDDSALYLCASSPGSSGTWEQYFGPGTRLTVT.

This clone was recorded only once. The J gene is TRBJ2-1, the V gene TRBV5-1, with D unclear. The CDR3 totals 14 residues. Germline V gene lookup returns CDR1 SGHRS and CDR2 YFSETQ. The V end lost 6 bases, the J end lost 7 bases, and 17 bases lay between the germline ends. CDR3 sequence reads: CASTTGSNDNEQFF. The CDR3 DNA sequence: TGCGCCAGCACCACCGGGTCCAATGATAATGAGCAGTTCTTC.

The rearrangement uses TRBV7-9 and TRBJ2-7; D might be TRBD2 (6 bases). Germline CDR1 is SEHNR and CDR2 is FQNEAQ (reference sequence). CDR3 length equals 17 residues. Trimming took off 0 bases at V and 4 bases at J, with 19 bases between the two ends. The CDR3: CASSLAGLASKGYEQYF. The CDR3 DNA reads as TGTGCCAGCAGCTTAGCGGGGCTAGCGTCAAAAGGTTACGAGCAGTACTTC. Complete variable domain (other parts from reference TRBV7-9 and TRBJ2-7): DTGVSQNPRHKITKRGQNVTFRCDPISEHNRLYWYRQTLGQGPEFLTYFQNEAQLEKSRLLSDRFSAERPKGSFSTLEIQRTEQGDSAMYLCASSLAGLASKGYEQYFGPGTRLTVT.

This chain connects TRBV7-7 to TRBJ2-2; no reliable D call. The CDR3 totals 16 residues. CDR1 and CDR2 from the germline V gene are SSHAT and FNYEAQ (reference sequence). The V gene lost 5 bases and the J gene lost 0 bases, with 13 bases spanning the gap. The CDR3 region is CASSLTPSTNTGELFF. As DNA, the CDR3 is TGTGCCAGCAGCCTAACCCCAAGCACGAACACCGGGGAGCTGTTTTTT.

The chain links TRBV7-2 to TRBJ1-5; D gene uncertain. The germline V gene encodes CDR1 SGHTA and CDR2 FQGNSA. The CDR3 spans 15 residues. The V and J ends lost 1 base and 2 bases respectively, with 9 bases between them. CDR3 in amino acids: CASSLVAGGNQPQHF. CDR3 sequence (DNA): TGTGCCAGCAGCTTAGTGGCCGGAGGCAATCAGCCCCAGCATTTT.

The CDR3 coding sequence is TGTGCCAGCAGCGATTTGGGTAGCGGGCTCACAGATACGCAGTATTTT. The encoded protein is CASSDLGSGLTDTQYF. The chain links TRBV28 to TRBJ2-3, with 7 bases identical to TRBD2. Trimming took 6 bases from V and 2 from J; bases not matched to a gene: 11. The germline V gene has CDR1 MDHEN and CDR2 SYDVKM. The CDR3 runs to 16 residues.

This rearrangement joins TRBV7-8 to TRBJ1-2, with 7 positions matching TRBD1. After removal of 5 bases from V and 6 bases from J, the junction contained 15 bases not matched to a gene. This CDR3 is 16 amino acids long. The germline V gene encodes CDR1 SGHVS and CDR2 FQNEAQ. CDR3 amino acids: CASSTDRDSRADGYTF. The CDR3, as DNA: TGTGCCAGCAGCACTGACCGGGACAGTAGGGCAGATGGCTACACCTTC.

The CDR3 nucleotides are TGTGCCAGCAATGCTGATGGGGGGTTGGCGGAAAAACTGTTTTTT. It encodes CASNADGGLAEKLFF. The V and J genes are TRBV2 and TRBJ1-4; TRBD1 might be the D (5 bases). This CDR3 has 15 amino acids. Trimming took off 7 bases at V and 8 bases at J, with 20 bases between the two ends. CDR1 is SNHLY and CDR2 is FYNNEI in the germline V gene.

CDR3 coding DNA: TGTGCCAGTAGTACTTCGACAGGTCCTAATGAAAAACTGTTTTTT. It translates to CASSTSTGPNEKLFF. The rearrangement uses TRBV19 and TRBJ1-4; D possibly corresponds to TRBD1 (6 bases). This CDR3 region has 15 residues. Trimming shortened V by 4 bases and J by 3 bases, and 12 bases separated the two germline ends. Germline-derived CDR1 and CDR2 are LNHDA and SQIVND (reference sequence).

This chain uses TRBV5-5 with TRBJ2-3; TRBD2 aligns across 7 bases. The junction had 3 bases not matched to a gene; V was cut back by 2 bases and J by 3 bases. CDR3 length: 14 residues. Germline CDR1 and CDR2: SGHKS and YYEKEE (reference sequence). In nucleotides, the CDR3 is TGTGCCAGCAGCTTCGGAGCGGGGACAGATACGCAGTATTTT. As protein: CASSFGAGTDTQYF.

V and J are TRBV15 and TRBJ1-1, with 8 nucleotides matching TRBD1. This CDR3 is 17 amino acids long. From germline, CDR1 is LNHNV and CDR2 YYDKDF (reference sequence). Trimming took 3 bases from V and 5 from J; bases not matched to a gene: 14. CDR3 sequence: CATSSGDRGFSGTEAFF. CDR3 coding DNA: TGTGCCACCAGCAGTGGTGACAGGGGTTTCAGCGGGACTGAAGCTTTCTTT.

The chain links TRBV30 to TRBJ2-5, with TRBD2 matching over 7 bases. Germline CDR1 is GTSNPN and CDR2 is SVGIG (reference sequence). Trimming cost V 5 bases and J 4 bases; bases outside gene matches: 10. The CDR3 covers 14 residues. This CDR3 reads CAWPSGLVTETQYF. The CDR3 bases are TGTGCCTGGCCCTCCGGACTAGTAACAGAGACCCAGTACTTC.